This is a list of T cell receptor beta chains from one sample in a study of blood T cell repertoires in COVID-19. TCRdb's table, derived via immunoSEQ multiplex PCR, lists solely in-frame clones and lacks some. The sample has approximately 330,000 clones; about nine tenths are singletons. The sequenced sample was peripheral blood. These receptors originate from a man aged 30-40 years with COVID-19, enrolled during active disease. Each CDR3 is given with its conserved first and last residue. D genes are given only for firm matches. Only some rows state a clone size, as once, few, many or a class for expanded clones.

TRBV30,TRBJ1-1,NA,few,12,CAWRAGWSEAFF,TGTGCCTGGAGGGCAGGGTGGTCTGAAGCTTTCTTT
TRBV21-1,TRBJ2-4,NA,NA,18,CASSLRYRGLIGKNIQYF,TGTGCCAGCAGCTTGAGGTACAGGGGGCTTATCGGCAAAAACATTCAGTACTTC
TRBV29-1,TRBJ1-2,NA,NA,11,CSVNSEGGYTF,TGCAGCGTTAACAGTGAGGGTGGCTACACCTTC
TRBV6-4,TRBJ2-6,TRBD1,NA,16,CASSGTGHSGANVLTF,TGTGCCAGCAGTGGGACAGGGCACTCTGGGGCCAACGTCCTGACTTTC
TRBV11-3,TRBJ2-2,TRBD1,NA,15,CASSFDRGNTGELFF,TGTGCCAGCAGCTTCGACAGGGGAAACACCGGGGAGCTGTTTTTT
TRBV19,TRBJ2-5,NA,NA,15,CASSIQGMREETQYF,TGTGCCAGTAGTATACAGGGGATGCGCGAAGAGACCCAGTACTTC
TRBV7-3,TRBJ1-2,NA,few,14,CASSLRGDRPGYTF,TGTGCCAGCAGCTTAAGAGGTGACAGACCTGGCTACACCTTC
TRBV7-9,TRBJ2-1,NA,NA,15,CASSLVWGGHDEQFF,TGTGCCAGCAGCTTAGTTTGGGGGGGCCACGATGAGCAGTTCTTC
TRBV6-4,TRBJ2-1,NA,NA,17,CASSVMAGTDSYNEQFF,TGTGCCAGCAGTGTCATGGCAGGAACAGATTCCTACAATGAGCAGTTCTTC
TRBV2,TRBJ2-7,TRBD2,NA,14,CASEGTSGIYEQYF,TGTGCCAGCGAAGGGACTAGCGGGATTTACGAGCAGTACTTC